This note documents a single TCR beta chain sequence. Ten or more counts support this clonotype. Its antigen is still unknown. Base-call qualities are not available, and no considerably larger clone is one nucleotide away. The CDR3 holds 13 amino acids from the cysteine to the phenylalanine. Only CDR3 DNA remains: 39 bases, in frame from the first base. Trimming takes 4 bases from V and 1 base from J, and the germline ends sit 6 bases apart. The treatment or condition tag for this specimen amounts to: in vitro stimulation with specific CMV peptide epitopes to enrich CMV-specific T cells. The sample is drawn from a study of T cell repertoires in cytomegalovirus infection (dated by TCRdb to about 2019). Some background on the complete study: The peptide stimulations were aimed at well-studied HLA-B-restricted epitopes as well as recently identified HLA-C-restricted CMV epitopes, whose presentation resists viral immunomodulation. Donor HLA type was relevant to the analysis, as public TCR beta signatures indicated carriage of CMV infection together with the matching HLA type. The paper as a whole reports these results and caveats: In both this cohort and an independent roughly 350-donor cohort, the cumulative frequency of public TCR beta family members distinguished carriers of CMV infection plus the relevant HLA type. The ex vivo response was dominated by HLA-C-restricted CMV-specific TCR beta clonotypes, which also provided the single most frequent clonotype in two of eight donors.

Sequenced on an Illumina HiSeq 1500. TCRdb applied fastp at Q25 and MiXCR to the public reads, then kept only in-frame beta chains. Each record represents a unique CDR3 protein, reported with the most common genes and DNA among its rows. The sample table holds about 890,000 distinct CDR3 sequences, of which about a third were seen once. The top ten clones comprise more than 13% of the sample. The clonotype originates from a human donor in good health (CMV status not recorded). Some clones in this sample may be carry-over from other donors' samples. The chain is assembled from TRBV12-3 or TRBV12-4 and TRBJ2-3, with a tentative D call of TRBD1 or TRBD2, each matching 5 bases. The source was cultured CD8+ T cells from PBMCs, collected from culture after CMV antigen stimulation. CDR3 protein: CASSSGRTDTQYF. The nucleotide sequence is given as TGTGCCAGCAGTTCGGGACGCACAGATACGCAGTATTTT.